Listed below are T cell receptor beta chains from one sample, sequenced in a study of cytomegalovirus exposure and HLA in healthy donors. Only in-frame clones appear in the TCRdb table, and some are missing; sequencing was by immunoSEQ multiplex PCR. The sample lists 150,000 to 200,000 clones, 77% seen once, with over 2.5% in the top ten. Sequencing was performed on PBMCs. The receptors come from a woman between 40 and 50 years old in good health and CMV-seropositive. CDR3s include the opening cysteine and the closing phenylalanine or tryptophan. D genes are given only for firm matches. Rows give clone size only sometimes, using once, few, many, or a class for an expanded clone.

J | D | size | V | DNA | CDR3
TRBJ2-5 | TRBD1 | . | TRBV18 | TGTGCCAGCTCACTACCGGACAGGGGTGAGACCCAGTACTTC | CASSLPDRGETQYF
TRBJ1-1 | . | . | TRBV5-1 | TGCGCCAGCAGCGGTGAGGGGGTGAACACTGAAGCTTTCTTT | CASSGEGVNTEAFF
TRBJ1-4 | TRBD1 | . | TRBV5-4 | TGTGCCAGCAGCTTGAACAGGGGGGGTCTTCTGGGTGAAAAACTGTTTTTT | CASSLNRGGLLGEKLFF
TRBJ2-5 | TRBD2 | . | TRBV9 | TGTGCCCCTTCTCACCCGGGACTAGCATCAGAGACCCAGTACTTC | CAPSHPGLASETQYF
TRBJ2-3 | TRBD2 | . | TRBV7-9 | TGTGCCAGCAGTTCCTTAGCGGGAAACACAGATACGCAGTATTTT | CASSSLAGNTDTQYF
TRBJ2-7 | TRBD1 | . | TRBV5-4 | TGTGCCAGCAGCCTCAAGACAGGGCAAACCCCCTACGAGCAGTACTTC | CASSLKTGQTPYEQYF
TRBJ2-5 | TRBD2 | once | TRBV7-6 | TGTGCCAGCAGCTTGGAGACTAGCGGGAGTCGGGAGACCCAGTACTTC | CASSLETSGSRETQYF
TRBJ2-3 | TRBD2 | . | TRBV13 | TGTGCCAGCAGCGCCGCACGTCCTAGCGGGGCCACAGATACGCAGTATTTT | CASSAARPSGATDTQYF
TRBJ1-3 | . | . | TRBV5-4 | TGTGCCAGCAGCTTGGGCAGGGCTCAAGGAAACACCATATATTTT | CASSLGRAQGNTIYF
TRBJ2-1 | TRBD2 | once | TRBV7-9 | TGTTCCAGCAGCCTATCCAGGGCGGGGGGGGTGAGGTCCTACAATGAGCAGTTCTTC | CSSSLSRAGGVRSYNEQFF
TRBJ2-5 | TRBD2 | . | TRBV14 | TGTGCCAGCAGCCAAGGCCGAAGACTAGCGGGAGGGGAGACCCAGTACTTC | CASSQGRRLAGGETQYF
TRBJ2-1 | TRBD2 | . | TRBV5-4 | TGTGCCAGCAGCTTCACTAGCGTCACGCCCAATGAGCAGTTCTTC | CASSFTSVTPNEQFF
TRBJ2-1 | . | . | TRBV5-6 | TGTGCCAGCAGGGGGACTCCCTTGGGCGAGCAGTTCTTC | CASRGTPLGEQFF
TRBJ2-3 | . | . | TRBV7-2 | TGTGCCAGCAGCGGGGGCTTTAGCACAGATACGCAGTATTTT | CASSGGFSTDTQYF
TRBJ2-7 | TRBD2 | . | TRBV7-6 | TGTGCCAGCAGCTTATCCCCCCCGGGGACTAGCGGGAGTTTTAGTCACGAGCAGTACTTC | CASSLSPPGTSGSFSHEQYF
TRBJ1-4 | . | . | TRBV6-4 | TGTGCCACCCCGTTCACTCCTGCTAATGAAAAACTGTTTTTT | CATPFTPANEKLFF
TRBJ1-5 | . | . | TRBV4-3 | TGCGCCAGCAGCCAAGATAGACTACAGCCCCAGCATTTT | CASSQDRLQPQHF
TRBJ2-7 | TRBD2 | . | TRBV6-6 | TGTGCCAGCAGAGGGACTAGCGGGAGCTACGAGCAGTACTTC | CASRGTSGSYEQYF
TRBJ1-5 | TRBD1 | once | TRBV5-4 | TGTGCCAGCAGTCGGCCGGGACAGGGTTCAAATCAGCCCCAGCATTTT | CASSRPGQGSNQPQHF
TRBJ2-6 | . | . | TRBV27 | TGTGCCAGCAGTCCAGCCCGGAGCAGGGGTCTTAGAGTGGACCGACCGGGGGCCAACGTCCTGACTTTC | CASSPARSRGLRVDRPGANVLTF
TRBJ2-1 | . | . | TRBV9 | TGTGCCAGCAGCGTGGAGGGGAGTAGTTCCTACAATGAGCAGTTCTTC | CASSVEGSSSYNEQFF
TRBJ2-7 | TRBD1 | once | TRBV6-5 | TGTGCCACCCATTGGACAGGGAGTGACGAGCAGTACTTC | CATHWTGSDEQYF
TRBJ2-5 | TRBD1 | . | TRBV5-4 | TGTGCCAGCAGCTTGGGGGACAGGGACCAAGAGACCCAGTACTTC | CASSLGDRDQETQYF
TRBJ1-1 | . | . | TRBV29-1 | TGCAGCGCTAAAAGGGGGGGTGACACTGAAGCTTTCTTT | CSAKRGGDTEAFF
TRBJ1-1 | TRBD1 | . | TRBV18 | TGTGCCAGCTCACAGGGGGCTGGAACTGAAGCTTTCTTT | CASSQGAGTEAFF
TRBJ2-2 | TRBD1 | few | TRBV7-8 | TGTGCCAGCACCAACCCAACGGGGAGGACAGGGACCGGGGAGCTGTTTTTT | CASTNPTGRTGTGELFF
TRBJ1-1 | . | . | TRBV11-3 | TGTGCCAGCAGCATAGTAGGATGGACAGCTATGAACACTGAAGCTTTCTTT | CASSIVGWTAMNTEAFF
TRBJ2-5 | . | once | TRBV4-1 | TGCGCCAGCAGCCAAGATAAGGGAGGTTGGGAGACCCAGTACTTC | CASSQDKGGWETQYF
TRBJ2-1 | TRBD2 | many | TRBV6-5 | TGTGCCAGCAGTATTAGCGGGAGGGAACAGTTCTTC | CASSISGREQFF
TRBJ2-5 | . | . | TRBV30 | TGTGCCTGGAGTGTAGGCGCTGCCGGAGTACAAGAGACCCAGTACTTC | CAWSVGAAGVQETQYF
TRBJ2-7 | TRBD1 | medium-sized | TRBV6-5 | TGTGCCAGCAGTTACGGGAGACAGGGCTACGAGCAGTACTTC | CASSYGRQGYEQYF
TRBJ2-7 | TRBD1 | few | TRBV28 | TGTGCCAGCAGTTCCGGGACAGGGGTACACGAGCAGTACTTC | CASSSGTGVHEQYF
TRBJ2-5 | . | . | TRBV5-4 | TGTGCCAGCAGCAGCTCGGGACTGTCCTTGGAGACCCAGTACTTC | CASSSSGLSLETQYF
TRBJ2-3 | TRBD2 | . | TRBV9 | TGTGCCAGCAGCTCAACTCCCTTAGCGGGACACACAGATACGCAGTATTTT | CASSSTPLAGHTDTQYF
TRBJ1-4 | . | . | TRBV5-1 | TGCGCCAGCAGCTGGGGGGACGGACCTAATGAAAAACTGTTTTTT | CASSWGDGPNEKLFF
TRBJ1-1 | . | . | TRBV4-3 | TGCGCCAGCAGCCTTGATGGGTGGGCCACTGAAGCTTTCTTT | CASSLDGWATEAFF
TRBJ2-7 | . | . | TRBV28 | TGTGCCAGCAGTTCCGGACAGTATGAGCAGTACTTC | CASSSGQYEQYF
TRBJ2-5 | TRBD2 | . | TRBV7-9 | TGTGCCAGCAGCTTATGGGGGGGAGAGACCCAGTACTTC | CASSLWGGETQYF
TRBJ2-2 | TRBD1 | . | TRBV19 | TGTGCCAGTAGTGCGCCGGACAGACTTAGCCCGGGACAGGGTGGCGGGGAGCTGTTTTTT | CASSAPDRLSPGQGGGELFF
TRBJ2-7 | . | . | TRBV18 | TGTGCCAGCTCACCGGTTACTGGTGCAGGGCCCTACGAGCAGTACTTC | CASSPVTGAGPYEQYF
TRBJ1-2 | . | . | TRBV7-2 | TGTGCCAGCAGCTCAGGGTACGGAGGCTACACCTTC | CASSSGYGGYTF
TRBJ1-1 | . | few | TRBV5-4 | TGTGCCAGCAGGGGGCGCCTGAACACTGAAGCTTTCTTT | CASRGRLNTEAFF
TRBJ1-1 | . | . | TRBV7-2 | TGTGCCAGCAGCTTAGGAATAGGGGTGAACACTGAAGCTTTCTTT | CASSLGIGVNTEAFF
TRBJ1-5 | . | . | TRBV18 | TGTGCCAGCTCACCCGGGAGCTCGAATAGCAATCAGCCCCAGCATTTT | CASSPGSSNSNQPQHF
TRBJ2-2 | TRBD1 | . | TRBV6-1 | TGTGCCAGCGGAAGACAGGGGGACACCGGGGAGCTGTTTTTT | CASGRQGDTGELFF
TRBJ2-3 | . | . | TRBV28 | TGTGCCAGCAGTCCCGGGATGCCAGATACGCAGTATTTT | CASSPGMPDTQYF
TRBJ2-7 | TRBD2 | . | TRBV19 | TGTGCCAGTAGTATACGACTAGCTTCCGAGCAGTACTTC | CASSIRLASEQYF
TRBJ2-1 | . | once | TRBV30 | TGTGCCTGGAGTGCCCTAACAGGGTGGAATGAGCAGTTCTTC | CAWSALTGWNEQFF
TRBJ2-7 | TRBD2 | . | TRBV5-1 | TGCGCCAGCAGTTATGGGACTAGCGGGGGGGGATCCTACGAGCAGTACTTC | CASSYGTSGGGSYEQYF
TRBJ2-7 | . | . | TRBV7-7 | TGTGCCAGCAGCTTAGAGGTCCGGCGACAGCGCCCAATACCCTACGAGCAGTACTTC | CASSLEVRRQRPIPYEQYF
TRBJ1-5 | . | once | TRBV19 | TGTGCCAGTAGTATACGAGGAGGCCGCAGTCAATATCAGCCCCAGCATTTT | CASSIRGGRSQYQPQHF
TRBJ2-1 | TRBD2 | . | TRBV7-9 | TGTGCCAGCAGCTTGAGAGGACTAGCGGGAGGAAGTATAAATGAGCAGTTCTTC | CASSLRGLAGGSINEQFF
TRBJ2-3 | . | . | TRBV7-2 | TGTGCCAGCAGCTTAGTCGCGGTGAGAGATACGCAGTATTTT | CASSLVAVRDTQYF